Below are 9 T cell receptor beta chains sequenced from a single sample in a study of immune cell composition in non-small cell lung cancer. Sequenced by immunoSEQ multiplex PCR; TCRdb stores in-frame clones only, minus some. The repertoire holds some 9,200 clones, with under 80% as singletons. Sequenced input: lung tumor tissue. These receptors all come from a human donor with non-small cell lung cancer.

V is TRBV5-1 and J is TRBJ2-1; 8 nucleotides match TRBD2. The CDR3 contains 19 residues. The J segment lost 0 bases and the V segment lost 4 bases, leaving 15 bases of the junction unmatched. In germline, CDR1 is SGHRS, CDR2 YFSETQ. The CDR3, as DNA: TGCGCCAGCAGCCTCGTCCCTCAAGCGGGAGCTAGCTCCTACAATGAGCAGTTCTTC. Protein sequence: CASSLVPQAGASSYNEQFF.

The CDR3 DNA reads TGTGCCAGCAGCGCCGGGACGGACCTAGCTGGCTACACCTTC. It specifies CASSAGTDLAGYTF. The chain links TRBV9 to TRBJ1-2; D might be TRBD1 (5 bases). Germline CDR1 SGDLS, CDR2 YYNGEE. Trimming cost V 3 bases and J 7 bases, with 16 bases left between them. This CDR3 is built from 14 residues.

This rearrangement joins TRBV6-1 to TRBJ1-2; TRBD1 agrees at 7 bases. The V gene end was trimmed by 6 bases and the J gene end by 5 bases; junction bases not matched to a gene: 12. The CDR3 has 15 residues. Germline CDR1 MNHNS, CDR2 SASEGT. CDR3 nucleotide sequence: TGTGCCAGCAGAATGATTTGGTCGGGACAGTATGGCTACACCTTC. This encodes CASRMIWSGQYGYTF.

The V call is TRBV9, the J call TRBJ2-1; TRBD1 might be the D (5 bases). The germline V gene encodes CDR1 SGDLS and CDR2 YYNGEE. The CDR3 sequence is 16 residues long. Trimming removed 4 bases from V and 0 bases from J, with 14 bases in between. CDR3 loop: CASSPTGTNSYNEQFF. The CDR3 DNA follows: TGTGCCAGCAGCCCTACAGGAACTAACTCCTACAATGAGCAGTTCTTC.

The rearrangement uses TRBV28 and TRBJ2-7, with 7 bases matching TRBD2. After removal of 6 bases from V and 4 bases from J, the junction contained 12 bases not matched to a gene. The CDR3 contains 15 residues. Germline CDR1 is MDHEN and CDR2 is SYDVKM. CDR3: CASRPITSVLYEQYF. For the CDR3, the DNA is TGTGCCAGCAGACCTATAACTAGCGTCCTTTACGAGCAGTACTTC.

The chain uses TRBV10-3 and TRBJ2-7; D remains ambiguous. The CDR3 spans 13 residues. The germline CDR1 and CDR2 sequences are ENHRY and SYGVKD. Trimming stripped 2 bases from V and 2 bases from J, with 7 bases between. CDR3 in amino acids: CAISERYTYEQYF. As DNA, the CDR3 is TGTGCCATCAGTGAGCGGTATACCTACGAGCAGTACTTC.

V and J are TRBV5-1 and TRBJ2-1; 13 bases map to TRBD2. V gave up 4 bases and J gave up 6 bases; unmatched junction bases: 10. CDR1 is SGHRS, CDR2 YFSETQ, per germline. CDR3 length: 17 residues. As DNA, the CDR3 is TGCGCCAGCAGCGAGGGACTAGCGGGGCCGAACCGCAATGAGCAGTTCTTC. It yields the protein CASSEGLAGPNRNEQFF.

This clone has more than one count but fewer than ten. J is TRBJ2-1 and V is TRBV6-6, with TRBD2 identical over 8 bases. With V trimmed by 8 bases and J by 7 bases, 10 bases remained unmatched. This CDR3 is built from 14 residues. CDR1 and CDR2 (germline): MNHNY, SVGAGI (reference sequence). The CDR3 DNA is TGTGCCAGCGAGGGGAGAGCGGGAGAGAATGAGCAGTTCTTC. The encoded protein is CASEGRAGENEQFF.

V is TRBV6-6 and J is TRBJ2-5; D possibly corresponds to TRBD2 (6 bases). CDR3 length: 14 residues. CDR1 is MNHNY and CDR2 is SVGAGI in the germline V gene (reference sequence). The V gene lost 0 bases and the J gene lost 8 bases, with 13 bases spanning the gap. CDR3 protein: CASSYSEGTGTQYF. CDR3 DNA sequence: TGTGCCAGCAGTTACTCGGAGGGTACGGGAACCCAGTACTTC.